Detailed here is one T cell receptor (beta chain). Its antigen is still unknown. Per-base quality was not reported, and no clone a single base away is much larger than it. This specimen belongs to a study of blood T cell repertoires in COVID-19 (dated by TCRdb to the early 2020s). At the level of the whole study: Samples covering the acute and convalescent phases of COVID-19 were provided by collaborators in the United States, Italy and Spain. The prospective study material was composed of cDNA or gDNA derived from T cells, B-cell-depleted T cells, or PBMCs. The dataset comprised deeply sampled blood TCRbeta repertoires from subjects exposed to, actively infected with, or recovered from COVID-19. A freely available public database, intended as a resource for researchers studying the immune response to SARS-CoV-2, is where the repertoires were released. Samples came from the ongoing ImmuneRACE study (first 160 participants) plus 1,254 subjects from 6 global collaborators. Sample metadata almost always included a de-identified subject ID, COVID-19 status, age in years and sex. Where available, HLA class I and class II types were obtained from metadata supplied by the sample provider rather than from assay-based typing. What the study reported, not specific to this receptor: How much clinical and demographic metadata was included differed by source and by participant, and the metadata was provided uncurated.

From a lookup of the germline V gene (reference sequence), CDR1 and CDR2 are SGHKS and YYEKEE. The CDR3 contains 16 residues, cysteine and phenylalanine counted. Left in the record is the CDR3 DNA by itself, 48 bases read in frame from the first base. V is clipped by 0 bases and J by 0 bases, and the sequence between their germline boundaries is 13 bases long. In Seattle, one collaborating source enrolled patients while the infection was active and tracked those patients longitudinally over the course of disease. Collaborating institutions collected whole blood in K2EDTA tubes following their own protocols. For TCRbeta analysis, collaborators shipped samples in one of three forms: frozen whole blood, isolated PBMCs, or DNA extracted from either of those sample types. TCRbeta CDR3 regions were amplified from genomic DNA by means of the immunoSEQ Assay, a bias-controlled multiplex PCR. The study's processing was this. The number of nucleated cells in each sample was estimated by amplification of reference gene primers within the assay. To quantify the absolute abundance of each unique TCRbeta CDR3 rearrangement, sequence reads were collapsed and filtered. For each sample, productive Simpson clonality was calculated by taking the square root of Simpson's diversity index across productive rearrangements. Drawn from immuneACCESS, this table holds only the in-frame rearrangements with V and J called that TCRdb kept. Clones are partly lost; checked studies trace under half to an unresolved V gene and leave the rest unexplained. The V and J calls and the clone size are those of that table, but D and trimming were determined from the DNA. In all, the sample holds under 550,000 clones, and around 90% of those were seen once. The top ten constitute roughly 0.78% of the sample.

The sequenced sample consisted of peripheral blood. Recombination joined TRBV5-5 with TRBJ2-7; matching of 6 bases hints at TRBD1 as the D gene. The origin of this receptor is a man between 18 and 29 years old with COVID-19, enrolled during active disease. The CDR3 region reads CASSLAPGASSYEQYF. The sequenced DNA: TGTGCCAGCAGCTTGGCCCCAGGGGCCAGCTCCTACGAGCAGTACTTC.